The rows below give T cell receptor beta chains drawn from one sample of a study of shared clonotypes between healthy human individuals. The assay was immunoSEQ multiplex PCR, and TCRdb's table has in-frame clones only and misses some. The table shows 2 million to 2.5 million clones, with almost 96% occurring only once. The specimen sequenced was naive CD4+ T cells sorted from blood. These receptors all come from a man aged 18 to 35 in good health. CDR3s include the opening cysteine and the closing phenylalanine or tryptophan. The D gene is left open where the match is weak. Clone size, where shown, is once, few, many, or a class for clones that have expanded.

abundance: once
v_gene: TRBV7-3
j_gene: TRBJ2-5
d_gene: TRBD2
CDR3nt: TGTGCCAGCACCCTAGATGGGGAGGGGACCCAGTACTTC
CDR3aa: CASTLDGEGTQYF

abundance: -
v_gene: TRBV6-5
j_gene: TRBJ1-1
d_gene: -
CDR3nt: TGTGCCAGCAGTCGAGACGGGGTGAACACTGAAGCTTTCTTT
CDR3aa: CASSRDGVNTEAFF

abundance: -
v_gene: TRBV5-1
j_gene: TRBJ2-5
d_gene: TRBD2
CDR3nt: TGCGCCACAACGGAAGGGAGGGGAGAGACCCAGTACTTC
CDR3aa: CATTEGRGETQYF

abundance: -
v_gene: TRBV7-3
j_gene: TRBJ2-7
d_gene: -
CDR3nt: TGTGCCAGCAGCCCCCGTTCGGGGACCTACGAGCAGTACTTC
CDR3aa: CASSPRSGTYEQYF

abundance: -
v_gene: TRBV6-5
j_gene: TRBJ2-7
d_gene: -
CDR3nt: TGTGCCAGCAGTTACCTCGTGCAGGGGGGATCCTACGAGCAGTACTTC
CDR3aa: CASSYLVQGGSYEQYF

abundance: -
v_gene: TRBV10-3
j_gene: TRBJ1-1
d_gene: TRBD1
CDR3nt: TGTGCCATCAGTGCGGTACAGGGGGCCACTGAAGCTTTCTTT
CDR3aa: CAISAVQGATEAFF

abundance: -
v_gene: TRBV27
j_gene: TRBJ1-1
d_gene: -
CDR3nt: TGTGCCAGCAGTTTATATAGGAACACTGAAGCTTTCTTT
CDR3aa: CASSLYRNTEAFF

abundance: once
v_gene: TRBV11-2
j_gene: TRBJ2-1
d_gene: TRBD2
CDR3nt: TGTGCCAGCAGGTCTAGCGGGAGCGCCTCCTACAATGAGCAGTTCTTC
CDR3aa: CASRSSGSASYNEQFF

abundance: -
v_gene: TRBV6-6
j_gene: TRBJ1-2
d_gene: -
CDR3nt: TGTGCCAGCAGTTACTCTCAATGGGAAACGGGCTATGGCTACACCTTC
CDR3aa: CASSYSQWETGYGYTF

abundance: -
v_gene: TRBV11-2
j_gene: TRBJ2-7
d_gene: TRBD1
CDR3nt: TGTGCCAGCAGCCGGGCCTGGGCAGGGGGCCCCGGCGAGCAGTACTTC
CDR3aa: CASSRAWAGGPGEQYF

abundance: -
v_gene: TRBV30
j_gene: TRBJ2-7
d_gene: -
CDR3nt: TGTGCCTGGAGTGTACAGGGATTCCACGAGCAGTACTTC
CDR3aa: CAWSVQGFHEQYF

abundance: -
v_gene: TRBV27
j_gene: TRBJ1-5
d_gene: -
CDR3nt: TGTGCCAGCAGGCCAGGGTCCCCGGGCAATCAGCCCCAGCATTTT
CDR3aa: CASRPGSPGNQPQHF

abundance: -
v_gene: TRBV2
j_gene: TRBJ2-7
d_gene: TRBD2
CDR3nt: TGTGCCAGCAGTGTGAACGGGAGGGCCAACGAGCAGTACTTC
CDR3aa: CASSVNGRANEQYF

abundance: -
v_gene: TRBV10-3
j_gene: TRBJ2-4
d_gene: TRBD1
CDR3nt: TGTGCCATCAGTGAGAAGACCCTGACAGGGGGCGGAAACATTCAGTACTTC
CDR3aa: CAISEKTLTGGGNIQYF

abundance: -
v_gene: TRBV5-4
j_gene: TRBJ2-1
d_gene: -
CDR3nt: TGTGCCAGCAGCTGGCCGGGAAGCTCCTACAATGAGCAGTTCTTC
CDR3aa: CASSWPGSSYNEQFF

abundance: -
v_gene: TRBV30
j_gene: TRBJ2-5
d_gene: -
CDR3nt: TGTGCCTGGAGTGGTGAAGGGCCTCGGGGGCCATCCCACGAAGAGACCCAGTACTTC
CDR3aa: CAWSGEGPRGPSHEETQYF

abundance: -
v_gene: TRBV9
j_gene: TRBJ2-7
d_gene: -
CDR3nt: TGTGCCAGCAGCGCAGGGGCGGCGGCCGCTACGACATTCGAGCAGTACTTC
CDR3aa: CASSAGAAAATTFEQYF

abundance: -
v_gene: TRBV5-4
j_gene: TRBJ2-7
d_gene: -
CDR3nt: TGTGCCAGCAGCCCTAATGGGGAGCCCAGGCACGAGCAGTACTTC
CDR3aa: CASSPNGEPRHEQYF

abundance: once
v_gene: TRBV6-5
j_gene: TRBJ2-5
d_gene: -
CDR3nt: TGTGCCAGCACTCCCGGCAGCAACCAAGAGACCCAGTACTTC
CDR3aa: CASTPGSNQETQYF

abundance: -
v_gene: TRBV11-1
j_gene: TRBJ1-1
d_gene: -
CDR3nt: TGTGCCAGCAGCTTGGCCCTGAAGGGTACTGAAGCTTTCTTT
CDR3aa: CASSLALKGTEAFF

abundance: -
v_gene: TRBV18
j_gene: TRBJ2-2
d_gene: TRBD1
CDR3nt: TGTGCCAGCTCATCCGGGACAGGGGGCACCGGGGAGCTGTTTTTT
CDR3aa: CASSSGTGGTGELFF

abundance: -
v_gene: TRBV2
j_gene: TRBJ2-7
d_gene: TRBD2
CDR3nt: TGTGCCAGCAGCCCACTAGCGGGAGGGCCCTCCCACGAGCAGTACTTC
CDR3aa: CASSPLAGGPSHEQYF

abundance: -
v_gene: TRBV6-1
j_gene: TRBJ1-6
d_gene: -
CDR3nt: TGTGCCAGCAGTGAAGCATACGGGGGGAGGTCACCCCTCCACTTT
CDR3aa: CASSEAYGGRSPLHF

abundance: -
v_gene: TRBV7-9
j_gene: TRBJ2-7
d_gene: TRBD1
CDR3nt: TGTGCCAGCAGCTCGGGACAGGATTTCTACGAGCAGTACTTC
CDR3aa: CASSSGQDFYEQYF

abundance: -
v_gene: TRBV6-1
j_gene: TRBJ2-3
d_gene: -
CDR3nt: TGTGCCAGCAGTGAAGCGCAGCGGATTTCTAGCACAGATACGCAGTATTTT
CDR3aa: CASSEAQRISSTDTQYF

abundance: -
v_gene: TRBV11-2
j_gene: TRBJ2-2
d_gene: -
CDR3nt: TGTGCCAGCAGCTTAGATCGGGCCACCGGGGAGCTGTTTTTT
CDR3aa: CASSLDRATGELFF

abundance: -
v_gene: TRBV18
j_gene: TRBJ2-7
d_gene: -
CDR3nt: TGTGCCAGCTCACCCTCAACCTCCTACGAGCAGTACTTC
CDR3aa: CASSPSTSYEQYF

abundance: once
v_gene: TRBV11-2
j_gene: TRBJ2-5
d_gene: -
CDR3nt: TGTGCCAGCAGCTTAGATGGCGGAAGGGGCCAAGAGACCCAGTACTTC
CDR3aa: CASSLDGGRGQETQYF

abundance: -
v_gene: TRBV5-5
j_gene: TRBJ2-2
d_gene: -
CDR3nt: TGTGCCAGCAGCTCCGGGGGTGGCGGCCTGCTCACCGGGGAGCTGTTTTTT
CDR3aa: CASSSGGGGLLTGELFF

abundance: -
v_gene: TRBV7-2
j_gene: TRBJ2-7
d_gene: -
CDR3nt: TGTGCCAGCAGCCCGAGAAGGGGGGCATTGGTCTACGAGCAGTACTTC
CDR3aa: CASSPRRGALVYEQYF

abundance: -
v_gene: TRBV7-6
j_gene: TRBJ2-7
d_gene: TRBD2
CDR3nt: TGTGCCAGCAGCTTAGCGTCCGGGACTAGCACCGAGCAGTACTTC
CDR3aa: CASSLASGTSTEQYF

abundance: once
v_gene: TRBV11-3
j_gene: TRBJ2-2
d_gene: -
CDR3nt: TGTGCCAGCAGCCAAGGTACCGGGGAGCTGTTTTTT
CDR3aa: CASSQGTGELFF

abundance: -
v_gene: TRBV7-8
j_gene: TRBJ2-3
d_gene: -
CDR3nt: TGTGCCAGCCGCACTAGGGTCCAAGCAGATACGCAGTATTTT
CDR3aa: CASRTRVQADTQYF

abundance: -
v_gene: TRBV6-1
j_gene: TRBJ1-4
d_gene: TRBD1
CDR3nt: TGTGCCAGCAGTGGTGGGACAGGGTATGAAAAACTGTTTTTT
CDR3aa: CASSGGTGYEKLFF

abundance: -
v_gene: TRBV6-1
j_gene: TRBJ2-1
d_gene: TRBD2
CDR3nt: TGTGCCAGCCAGCGGGGGGGCCATGAGCAGTTCTTC
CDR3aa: CASQRGGHEQFF

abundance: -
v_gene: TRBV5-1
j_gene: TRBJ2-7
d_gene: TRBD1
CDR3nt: TGCGCCAGCAGCAAAGGACAGGGCCCCTACGAGCAGTACTTC
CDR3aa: CASSKGQGPYEQYF

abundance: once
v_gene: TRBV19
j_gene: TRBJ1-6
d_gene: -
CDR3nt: TGTGCCAGTAGAAATACTGGGACCGCGGGGTCACCCCTCCACTTT
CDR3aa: CASRNTGTAGSPLHF

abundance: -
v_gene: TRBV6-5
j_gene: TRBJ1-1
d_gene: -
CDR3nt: TGTGCCAGCAGTCGGAGTTGGACTGAAGCTTTCTTT
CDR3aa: CASSRSWTEAFF

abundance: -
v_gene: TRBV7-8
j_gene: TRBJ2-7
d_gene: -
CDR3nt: TGTGCCAGCAGCTTGACCACAGGGTACGAGCAGTACTTC
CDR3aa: CASSLTTGYEQYF